This T cell receptor (beta chain) was found in a study of blood T cell repertoires in COVID-19. The overall study: Samples representing acute and convalescent COVID-19 were sourced from the United States, Italy and Spain. PBMCs, B-cell-depleted T cells, or T cells provided the cDNA or gDNA that made up the material.

Authors' processing steps: Cell counts per sample came from amplifying reference gene primers. TCRdb's copy holds only in-frame clones and misses some; the assay was immunoSEQ multiplex PCR. V, J and clone size were drawn from that table, and D and trimming were deduced from the DNA. The table lists approximately 300,000 clones, 70% to 90% of them singletons, with less than 11% in the top ten. Trimming took 10 bases from V and 2 from J; bases not matched to a gene: 7. The length of the CDR3 is 13 residues. Germline V gene lookup returns CDR1 MDHEN and CDR2 SYDVKM. Self-reported history from a screening survey and questionnaire set each donor's cohort.

The chain employs TRBV28 and TRBJ1-1; 7 bases are shared with TRBD1. Sequences were obtained from PBMCs or T cells enriched from blood (not recorded which). This receptor was identified in a woman between 18 and 29 years old who had recovered from COVID-19. CDR3 in amino acids: CATKYRGNTEAFF. The DNA of the CDR3 is TGTGCCACCAAATACAGGGGAAACACTGAAGCTTTCTTT.